These 8 T cell receptor beta chains were all obtained from the same sample, sequenced in a study of blood T cell repertoires in COVID-19. The protocol was immunoSEQ multiplex PCR, while the TCRdb copy is restricted to in-frame clones and leaves out a portion. Among 130,000 or so clones listed, approximately 85% were seen once. Sequenced sample: peripheral blood. These receptors were obtained from a human donor in a cohort sampled during active COVID-19.

V is TRBV19 and J is TRBJ1-5, with 10 bases aligning to TRBD1. V lost 6 bases and J lost 5; bases outside the gene matches: 4. The CDR3 runs 14 residues. The germline gives CDR1 LNHDA, CDR2 SQIVND (reference sequence). In nucleotides, the CDR3 is TGTGCCAGTAGAGTTGGGACAGGGGATCAGCCCCAGCATTTT. This codes for CASRVGTGDQPQHF.

V and J are TRBV21-1 and TRBJ1-2. TRBV21-1 is recorded as a pseudogene. The CDR3 is 16 residues long. The CDR3 is CASSKDLAAPGYGYTF. The CDR3 DNA reads TGTGCCAGCAGCAAAGATTTGGCGGCGCCGGGCTATGGCTACACCTTC.

The gene calls are TRBV6-5 and TRBJ1-3; 8 nucleotides align to TRBD1. CDR1 MNHEY and CDR2 SVGAGI come from the germline V gene. V shed 2 bases and J 9 bases; nucleotides not matched to a gene: 6. This CDR3 is 14 amino acids long. The CDR3 region is CASSYATGASTIYF. CDR3 nucleotides: TGTGCCAGCAGTTACGCGACAGGGGCAAGCACCATATATTTT.

The chain couples TRBV7-6 to TRBJ2-3; TRBD2 is a possible D gene (6 bases). CDR3 length: 14 residues. Germline values: CDR1 SGHVS, CDR2 FNYEAQ. V lost 7 bases and J lost 4, with 15 bases in between. As DNA, the CDR3 is TGTGCCAGCACCTTGATAGGAGGGCCAGATACGCAGTATTTT. It encodes CASTLIGGPDTQYF.

This chain uses TRBV12-3 or TRBV12-4 with TRBJ2-7; unclear D gene. The germline V and J ends were trimmed by 5 bases and 2 bases, with 4 bases remaining between them. There are 11 residues in the CDR3. The CDR3: CASSTAYEQYF. DNA for the CDR3: TGTGCCAGCAGTACGGCCTACGAGCAGTACTTC.

This chain joins TRBV6-7 and TRBJ2-7; 9 positions agree with TRBD1. TRBV6-7 counts as an open reading frame of uncertain function. V was pared by 6 bases and J by 4 bases, with 10 bases of the junction left unmatched. This CDR3 comprises 15 residues. The CDR3 nucleotides read TGTGCCAGCAGCCCGCTACAGGGGGCTACTTACGAGCAGTACTTC. This sequence encodes CASSPLQGATYEQYF.

V usage is TRBV2 and J usage is TRBJ2-2, with TRBD1 identical over 8 bases. The CDR3 sequence is 15 residues long. The germline V gene encodes CDR1 SNHLY and CDR2 FYNNEI. After removal of 3 bases from V and 4 bases from J, the junction contained 4 bases not matched to a gene. Written as DNA, the CDR3 is TGTGCCAGCAGTGAGGGGACAGGAATCACCGGGGAGCTGTTTTTT. It codes for CASSEGTGITGELFF.

This clone has a handful of counts. The chain has TRBV4-1 and TRBJ1-5; possibly TRBD1 for D (5 bases). This CDR3 has 16 residues. Germline V CDR1 and CDR2: MGHRA, YSYEKL. V was trimmed by 0 bases and J by 8 bases, leaving 17 bases between them. The CDR3 coding sequence is TGCGCCAGCAGCCAAGAAAGGGGCCAGGATCACGAGCCCCAGCATTTT. This translates into CASSQERGQDHEPQHF.